This T cell receptor (beta chain) was recorded in a study of blood T cell repertoires in COVID-19. The method was immunoSEQ multiplex PCR; TCRdb's version includes in-frame clones alone and lacks a portion of them. Found here are 70,000 to 90,000 clones, approximately 86% of them singletons; the top ten hold about 6%. The CDR3 runs to 16 residues. Germline lookup yields CDR1 SGHRS and CDR2 YFSETQ. Trimming took 6 bases from V and 1 from J, leaving 16 bases between them. The specimen was peripheral blood. The chain combines TRBV5-1 with TRBJ1-4, with D maybe TRBD1 (5 bases). This TCR came from an older man with COVID-19, enrolled during active disease. CDR3 coding DNA: TGCGCCAGCACTCTCACAGCTAGGGGAACTAATGAAAAACTGTTTTTT. Amino acids: CASTLTARGTNEKLFF. Drawing the rest from reference TRBV5-1 and TRBJ1-4, the complete variable domain is KAGVTQTPRYLIKTRGQQVTLSCSPISGHRSVSWYQQTPGQGLQFLFEYFSETQRNKGNFPGRFSGRQFSNSRSEMNVSTLELGDSALYLCASTLTARGTNEKLFFGSGTQLSVL.